Listed below are T cell receptor beta chains from one sample, sequenced in a study of cytomegalovirus exposure and HLA in healthy donors. Some clones are missing from TCRdb's copy, which holds only in-frame ones; the method was immunoSEQ multiplex PCR. The sample has about 230,000 clones; roughly four fifths are singletons. The sample comprised PBMCs. These receptors were taken from a woman in her thirties or forties in good health and CMV-seronegative. CDR3s include the opening cysteine and the closing phenylalanine or tryptophan. The D gene is left open where the match is weak. The size of a clone is reported for some rows only, either as once, few or many, or as a class for expanded clones.

v_gene	d_gene	abundance	j_gene	CDR3aa	CDR3nt
TRBV6-5	-	-	TRBJ2-7	CASSYWESSYEQYF	TGTGCCAGCAGTTACTGGGAGAGCTCCTACGAGCAGTACTTC
TRBV7-6	-	-	TRBJ2-3	CASSLAGAWDTQYF	TGTGCCAGCAGCTTAGCAGGGGCGTGGGATACGCAGTATTTT
TRBV7-2	-	-	TRBJ1-5	CASSLIPGAQPQHF	TGTGCCAGCAGCTTGATTCCGGGAGCTCAGCCCCAGCATTTT
TRBV18	TRBD1	-	TRBJ2-3	CASSPGQTTDTQYF	TGTGCCAGCTCACCGGGACAGACCACAGATACGCAGTATTTT
TRBV6-1	-	-	TRBJ1-2	CASSEGPGVSNYGYTF	TGTGCCAGCAGTGAAGGCCCAGGGGTTTCTAACTATGGCTACACCTTC
TRBV27	TRBD2	-	TRBJ2-1	CASSLSRGGTDSYNEQFF	TGTGCCAGCAGTTTATCACGCGGGGGGACCGACTCCTACAATGAGCAGTTCTTC
TRBV30	TRBD1	-	TRBJ1-6	CAWGRRQGYNSPLHF	TGTGCCTGGGGGAGGAGACAGGGATACAATTCACCCCTCCACTTT
TRBV5-4	-	-	TRBJ1-1	CASSLEVTGIEAFF	TGTGCCAGCAGCTTGGAGGTGACGGGGATTGAAGCTTTCTTT
TRBV6-5	-	once	TRBJ2-3	CASSFLPGESTDTQYF	TGTGCCAGCAGTTTTCTCCCCGGGGAGAGCACAGATACGCAGTATTTT
TRBV5-1	TRBD1	-	TRBJ1-2	CASSLDRTGGGYTF	TGCGCCAGCAGCTTGGACCGGACAGGTGGAGGCTACACCTTC
TRBV5-4	-	-	TRBJ1-6	CASSLPDPNSPLHF	TGTGCCAGCAGCCTACCCGATCCCAATTCACCCCTCCACTTT
TRBV11-3	-	few	TRBJ2-2	CASSLQNRDGELFF	TGTGCCAGCAGCTTACAAAACAGGGACGGGGAGCTGTTTTTT
TRBV27	-	-	TRBJ2-7	CASSLQGGPYEQYF	TGTGCCAGCAGTTTACAGGGTGGTCCCTACGAGCAGTACTTC
TRBV4-3	TRBD2	once	TRBJ2-3	CASSQDRAGGSDTQYF	TGCGCCAGCAGCCAAGACCGAGCGGGGGGGTCGGATACGCAGTATTTT
TRBV25-1	TRBD2	-	TRBJ2-1	CASHIAGTNEQFF	TGTGCCAGCCATATAGCGGGGACCAATGAGCAGTTCTTC
TRBV28	TRBD2	-	TRBJ2-2	CASSLGGVAGELFF	TGTGCCAGCAGTTTAGGGGGGGTCGCCGGGGAGCTGTTTTTT
TRBV5-1	-	-	TRBJ1-2	CASSLDTSNYGYTF	TGCGCCAGCAGCTTGGACACATCTAACTATGGCTACACCTTC
TRBV7-9	-	-	TRBJ2-7	CASSSASNSYEQYF	TGTGCCAGCAGCTCAGCTTCAAACTCCTACGAGCAGTACTTC
TRBV6-5	-	few	TRBJ1-5	CASSYSGGPQHF	TGTGCCAGCAGTTACTCAGGGGGGCCCCAGCATTTT
TRBV28	-	-	TRBJ1-1	CASSGIMNTEAFF	TGTGCCAGCAGCGGGATCATGAACACTGAAGCTTTCTTT
TRBV2	-	-	TRBJ1-2	CASSEGARSYGYTF	TGTGCCAGCAGTGAGGGGGCTCGATCATATGGCTACACCTTC
TRBV7-9	-	-	TRBJ2-7	CSSSLASQIPYEQYF	TGTTCCAGCAGCTTAGCATCGCAGATACCCTACGAGCAGTACTTC
TRBV16	-	-	TRBJ1-2	CASSQYRTRGYTF	TGTGCCAGCAGCCAATACAGGACCCGGGGCTACACCTTC
TRBV6-5	-	-	TRBJ2-7	CASSYDGKTYEQYF	TGTGCCAGCAGTTACGATGGCAAGACCTACGAGCAGTACTTC
TRBV28	TRBD1	once	TRBJ2-7	CASFSVGGVRYEQYF	TGTGCCAGCTTTTCCGTAGGGGGCGTCCGGTACGAGCAGTACTTC
TRBV4-2	-	few	TRBJ1-1	CASSGQLNTEAFF	TGTGCCAGCAGCGGACAGCTGAACACTGAAGCTTTCTTT
TRBV9	-	-	TRBJ2-7	CASSADGGSSYEQYF	TGTGCCAGCAGCGCCGACGGAGGGAGCTCCTACGAGCAGTACTTC
TRBV5-1	TRBD1	-	TRBJ1-4	CASSLGSGTGSSQLFF	TGCGCCAGCAGCTTGGGATCCGGGACAGGGTCTTCTCAACTGTTTTTT
TRBV5-6	-	-	TRBJ2-7	CASSWVGADEQYF	TGTGCCAGCAGCTGGGTGGGGGCAGACGAGCAGTACTTC
TRBV7-9	-	-	TRBJ2-7	CASSLTGPYEQYF	TGTGCCAGCAGCTTAACAGGCCCCTACGAGCAGTACTTC
TRBV29-1	TRBD2	-	TRBJ2-5	CSVSTSGGARETQYF	TGCAGCGTGTCGACTAGCGGGGGGGCCCGGGAGACCCAGTACTTC
TRBV5-1	-	-	TRBJ1-1	CASRRTSDTEAFF	TGCGCCAGCAGGAGGACATCCGACACTGAAGCTTTCTTT
TRBV9	TRBD2	-	TRBJ2-3	CASSAGLGSDTQYF	TGTGCCAGCAGCGCGGGACTAGGCTCGGATACGCAGTATTTT
TRBV9	TRBD1	-	TRBJ2-1	CASSGNRGRSDEQFF	TGTGCCAGCAGCGGCAACAGGGGGCGTTCAGATGAGCAGTTCTTC
TRBV7-3	TRBD1	-	TRBJ2-2	CASRASGGSNTGELFF	TGTGCCAGCAGGGCCTCAGGGGGCTCCAACACCGGGGAGCTGTTTTTT
TRBV6-1	TRBD1	-	TRBJ2-7	CASSGQGARFYEQYF	TGTGCCAGCAGTGGACAGGGGGCGCGTTTCTACGAGCAGTACTTC
TRBV30	TRBD1	few	TRBJ1-4	CAWSVTGSEKLFF	TGTGCCTGGAGTGTGACAGGGAGTGAAAAACTGTTTTTT
TRBV7-6	-	-	TRBJ2-7	CASSFSLGDEQYF	TGTGCCAGCAGCTTTTCCTTGGGCGACGAGCAGTACTTC
TRBV7-9	-	-	TRBJ1-1	CASTAADSSMNTEAFF	TGTGCCAGCACCGCCGCTGACAGTTCCATGAACACTGAAGCTTTCTTT
TRBV7-3	-	-	TRBJ1-6	CASSSMGADSPLHF	TGTGCCAGCAGCTCCATGGGGGCGGATTCACCCCTCCACTTT
TRBV7-9	TRBD1	few	TRBJ2-6	CASSFRTGISSGANVLTF	TGTGCCAGCAGCTTCAGGACAGGGATTTCATCTGGGGCCAACGTCCTGACTTTC
TRBV18	-	-	TRBJ1-2	CASSPNGPAGYGYTF	TGTGCCAGCTCACCTAATGGGCCGGCGGGCTATGGCTACACCTTC
TRBV19	TRBD2	-	TRBJ2-7	CASSVGLAGGRDYEQYF	TGTGCCAGTAGTGTGGGACTAGCGGGGGGGAGAGACTACGAGCAGTACTTC
TRBV7-2	TRBD2	-	TRBJ2-1	CASSFRAGAYNEQFF	TGTGCCAGCAGCTTCAGAGCGGGGGCTTACAATGAGCAGTTCTTC
TRBV5-1	-	once	TRBJ2-7	CASSLAPDSYEQYF	TGCGCCAGCAGCTTGGCACCAGACTCCTACGAGCAGTACTTC
TRBV5-6	-	-	TRBJ2-3	CASSPQGHPSNPHTQYF	TGTGCCAGCAGCCCCCAAGGACACCCCTCAAACCCCCATACGCAGTATTTT
TRBV6-1	-	-	TRBJ1-1	CASIRGHADTEAFF	TGTGCCAGCATTAGGGGTCATGCGGACACTGAAGCTTTCTTT
TRBV5-4	-	-	TRBJ1-1	CASSRGGLGTEAFF	TGTGCCAGCAGCCGGGGGGGGCTGGGGACTGAAGCTTTCTTT
TRBV19	TRBD2	-	TRBJ2-7	CASSPYHRGRDEQYF	TGTGCCAGTAGTCCCTACCACAGAGGGAGGGACGAGCAGTACTTC
TRBV18	-	-	TRBJ1-3	CASSGRSGNTIYF	TGTGCCAGCTCAGGCAGGTCTGGAAACACCATATATTTT
TRBV5-1	-	-	TRBJ1-1	CASSLTAGDTEAFF	TGCGCCAGCAGCTTGACCGCCGGGGACACTGAAGCTTTCTTT
TRBV9	-	-	TRBJ1-1	CASSAPGRAEAFF	TGTGCCAGCAGCGCCCCAGGGAGGGCTGAAGCTTTCTTT
TRBV7-9	TRBD1	few	TRBJ1-2	CASSFAGTGAYGYTF	TGTGCCAGCAGCTTCGCCGGGACAGGGGCGTATGGCTACACCTTC
TRBV5-6	TRBD2	-	TRBJ2-1	CASSSRHLVAGSQEQFF	TGTGCCAGCAGCTCCAGGCATCTGGTAGCGGGGTCCCAGGAGCAGTTCTTC
TRBV7-7	TRBD1	few	TRBJ2-5	CASSRDRETQYF	TGTGCTAGCAGCCGGGACAGGGAGACCCAGTACTTC